This TCR beta chain was identified during a study of shared clonotypes between healthy human individuals. TCRdb's copy holds only in-frame clones and misses some; the assay was immunoSEQ multiplex PCR. The sample lists about 510,000 clones; over 75% were seen once. The V gene's germline CDR1 is WNHNN and CDR2 SYGVQD (reference sequence). This CDR3 is built from 17 residues. Deletions cut 0 bases from V and 1 base from J, with 14 bases between. The TCR comes from a woman in her thirties or forties in good health. Some clones in this sample may be carry-over from other donors' samples. J is TRBJ2-3 and V is TRBV10-1; D gene ambiguous. The specimen sequenced was PBMCs. This CDR3 is CASSESMEDLGTDTQYF. Written as DNA, the CDR3 is TGCGCCAGCAGTGAGTCGATGGAAGATTTGGGCACAGATACGCAGTATTTT.